This T cell receptor beta chain is drawn from a study of T cell repertoires in cytomegalovirus infection. Study as a whole: Both CMV infection and a matching HLA type were indicated by public TCR beta signatures.

General study points: Cumulative frequency of public TCR beta families picked out carriers of CMV plus the relevant HLA. HLA-C-restricted CMV-specific TCR beta clonotypes were dominant in the ex vivo response.

Trimming at V came to 2 bases and at J to 3 bases, leaving 3 bases not matched to a gene. The germline V gene encodes CDR1 SGDLS and CDR2 YYNGEE. The CDR3 sequence is 15 residues long. TCRdb reprocessed the reads via MiXCR and lists one record per CDR3 protein. This table holds some 450,000 distinct CDR3 sequences, approximately 30% found once. With regard to this clonotype: Its specificity is unknown.

Sequenced sample: PBMCs. The J gene is TRBJ1-3, the V gene TRBV9; 9 nucleotides align to TRBD1. The clonotype originates from a human donor in good health (CMV status not recorded). Some clones in this sample may be carry-over from other donors' samples. CDR3 region: CASSVGTGNGNTIYF. The CDR3 DNA sequence: TGTGCCAGCAGCGTCGGGACAGGGAATGGAAACACCATATATTTT.